This TCR beta chain was sequenced during a study of cytomegalovirus exposure and HLA in healthy donors. The PCR had 60 Vbeta and 13 Jbeta primers. Data came from immunoSEQ multiplex PCR; TCRdb stores just in-frame clones and leaves some out. The data hold approximately 100,000 clones, with roughly a tenth observed a single time. Deletions cut 1 base from V and 10 bases from J, with 11 bases between. The CDR3 runs 12 residues. The germline V gene encodes CDR1 GTSNPN and CDR2 SVGIG (reference sequence). Whole-study results and caveats: In an earlier analysis, about 87% or about 30%: the productive usage of most TCR beta V segments.

Of note for this clone: As yet, its antigen is unknown.

The rearrangement links TRBV30 to TRBJ2-1; D unclear. This receptor was identified in a man aged 50-59 years in good health and CMV-seropositive. Sequencing input: PBMCs. The CDR3 coding sequence is TGTGCCTGGAGTGCCCGCGGCTTGGAGCAGTTCTTC. Its translation: CAWSARGLEQFF.